This T cell receptor beta chain was identified during a study of CD8 T cells in ankylosing spondylitis. Study results and limitations: Characteristic of ankylosing spondylitis blood, it appeared, was a TCR beta motif comprising roughly 8 highly homologous variants. Before this, some motif variants had been reported in reactive arthritis synovial fluid and blood. CD8+ disease-linked clones were present at relatively low frequencies in blood. Disease-linked clones reportedly showed significant enrichment in matched ankylosing spondylitis synovial fluid.

V lost 2 bases, J lost 5 bases, and 12 bases lay in between. Germline loops: CDR1 SGHTA, CDR2 FQGNSA. The CDR3 has 14 amino acids. This clonotype has more than one count but fewer than ten. What it binds is unknown. The authors made TCR beta libraries by quantitative 5'-RACE with molecular barcodes. TCRdb re-called the 5' RACE reads with MiXCR, one entry per CDR3 protein. The data contain fewer than 500,000 distinct CDR3 sequences, more than 25% of them seen just once; the ten biggest clones take up about 1%. The receptor was isolated from a male donor with ankylosing spondylitis. The chain combines TRBV7-2 with TRBJ2-5; D unclear. The sequencing input was blood, either unsorted or a sorted T cell fraction (not recorded which). The CDR3 is CASSLSLSSETQYF. The CDR3 coding sequence is TGTGCCAGCAGCTTAAGTCTCAGCTCGGAGACCCAGTACTTC.